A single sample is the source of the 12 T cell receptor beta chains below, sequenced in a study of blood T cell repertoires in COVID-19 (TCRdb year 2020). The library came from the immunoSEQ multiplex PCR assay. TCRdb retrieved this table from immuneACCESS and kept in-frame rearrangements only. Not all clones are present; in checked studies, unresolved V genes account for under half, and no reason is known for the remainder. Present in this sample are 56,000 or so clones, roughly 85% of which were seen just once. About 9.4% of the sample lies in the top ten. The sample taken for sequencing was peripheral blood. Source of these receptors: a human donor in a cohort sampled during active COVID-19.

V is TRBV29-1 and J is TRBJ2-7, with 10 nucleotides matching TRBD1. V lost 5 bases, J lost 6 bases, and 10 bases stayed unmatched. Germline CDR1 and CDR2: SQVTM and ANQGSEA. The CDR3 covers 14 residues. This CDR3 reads CSVLSGTGVREQYF. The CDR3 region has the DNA TGCAGCGTTTTATCCGGGACAGGGGTCCGCGAGCAGTACTTC.

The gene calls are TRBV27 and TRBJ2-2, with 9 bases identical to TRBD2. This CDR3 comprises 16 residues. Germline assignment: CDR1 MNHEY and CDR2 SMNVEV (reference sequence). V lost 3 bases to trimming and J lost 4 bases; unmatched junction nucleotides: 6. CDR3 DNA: TGTGCCAGCAGTTTCTTAGCGGGAGTGAGCACCGGGGAGCTGTTTTTT. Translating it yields CASSFLAGVSTGELFF.

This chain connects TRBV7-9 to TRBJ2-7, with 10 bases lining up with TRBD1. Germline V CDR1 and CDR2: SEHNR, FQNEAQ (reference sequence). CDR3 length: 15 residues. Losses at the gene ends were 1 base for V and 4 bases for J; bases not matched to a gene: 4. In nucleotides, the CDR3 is TGTGCCAGCAGCTTAGGCGACAGGGGGCTTTACGAGCAGTACTTC. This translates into CASSLGDRGLYEQYF. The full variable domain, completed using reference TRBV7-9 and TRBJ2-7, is DTGVSQNPRHKITKRGQNVTFRCDPISEHNRLYWYRQTLGQGPEFLTYFQNEAQLEKSRLLSDRFSAERPKGSFSTLEIQRTEQGDSAMYLCASSLGDRGLYEQYFGPGTRLTVT.

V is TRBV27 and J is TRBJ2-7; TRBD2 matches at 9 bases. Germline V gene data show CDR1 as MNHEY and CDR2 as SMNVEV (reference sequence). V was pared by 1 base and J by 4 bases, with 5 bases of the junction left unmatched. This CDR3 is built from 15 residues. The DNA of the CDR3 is TGTGCCAGCAGTTTATTATTTAGCGGGAGTTACGAGCAGTACTTC. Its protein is CASSLLFSGSYEQYF.

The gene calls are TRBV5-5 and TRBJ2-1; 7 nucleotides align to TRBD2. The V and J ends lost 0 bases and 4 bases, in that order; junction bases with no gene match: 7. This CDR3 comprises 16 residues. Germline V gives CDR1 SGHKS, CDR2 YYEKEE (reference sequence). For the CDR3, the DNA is TGTGCCAGCAGCTTGGCCGGCGGGAGTAGGTACAATGAGCAGTTCTTC. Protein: CASSLAGGSRYNEQFF.

As DNA, the CDR3 is TGTGCCAGCAGCCTCCGGACTAGCGCCTACACCGGGGAGCTGTTTTTT. It translates to CASSLRTSAYTGELFF. The V call is TRBV28, the J call TRBJ2-2, with 9 bases matching TRBD2. V shed 6 bases and J 3 bases; nucleotides not matched to a gene: 8. This CDR3 has 16 amino acids. The germline V gene encodes CDR1 MDHEN and CDR2 SYDVKM. The entire variable domain, with the rest obtained from reference TRBV28 and TRBJ2-2, is as follows: DVKVTQSSRYLVKRTGEKVFLECVQDMDHENMFWYRQDPGLGLRLIYFSYDVKMKEKGDIPEGYSVSREKKERFSLILESASTNQTSMYLCASSLRTSAYTGELFFGEGSRLTVL.

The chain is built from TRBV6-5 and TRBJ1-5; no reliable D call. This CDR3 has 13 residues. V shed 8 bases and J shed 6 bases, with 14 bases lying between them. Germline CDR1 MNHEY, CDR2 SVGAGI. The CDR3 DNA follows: TGTGCCAGCGGGCTCAGGTTAAGTCAGCCCCAGCATTTT. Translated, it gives CASGLRLSQPQHF.

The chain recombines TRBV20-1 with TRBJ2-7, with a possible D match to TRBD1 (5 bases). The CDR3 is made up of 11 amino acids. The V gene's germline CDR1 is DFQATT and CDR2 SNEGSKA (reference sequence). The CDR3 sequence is CRIGAGHEQYF. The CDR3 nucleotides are TGCAGGATTGGGGCTGGCCACGAGCAGTACTTC.

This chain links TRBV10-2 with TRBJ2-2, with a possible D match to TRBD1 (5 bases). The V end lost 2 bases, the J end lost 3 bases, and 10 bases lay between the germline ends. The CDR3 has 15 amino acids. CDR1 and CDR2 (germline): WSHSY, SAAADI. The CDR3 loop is CASSEHQGDTGELFF. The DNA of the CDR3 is TGCGCCAGCAGTGAGCACCAGGGTGACACCGGGGAGCTGTTTTTT.

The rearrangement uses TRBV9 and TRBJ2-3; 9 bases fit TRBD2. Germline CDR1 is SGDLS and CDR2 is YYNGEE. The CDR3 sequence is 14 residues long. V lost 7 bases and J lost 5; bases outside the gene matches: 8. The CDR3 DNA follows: TGTGCCAGCCGACTAGCGGAGGGGGTAGATACGCAGTATTTT. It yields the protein CASRLAEGVDTQYF.

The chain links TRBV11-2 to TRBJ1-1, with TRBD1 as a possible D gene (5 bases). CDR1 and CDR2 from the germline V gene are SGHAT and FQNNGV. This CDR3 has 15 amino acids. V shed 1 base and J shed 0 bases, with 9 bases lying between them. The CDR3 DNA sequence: TGTGCCAGCAGCTTAGTTTCAGGGTTGAACACTGAAGCTTTCTTT. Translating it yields CASSLVSGLNTEAFF. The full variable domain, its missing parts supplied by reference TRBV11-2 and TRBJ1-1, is EAGVAQSPRYKIIEKRQSVAFWCNPISGHATLYWYQQILGQGPKLLIQFQNNGVVDDSQLPKDRFSAERLKGVDSTLKIQPAKLEDSAVYLCASSLVSGLNTEAFFGQGTRLTVV.

This CDR3 is CASSLLAESVTDTQYF. The CDR3 coding sequence is TGTGCCAGCAGCTTATTAGCGGAAAGTGTTACAGATACGCAGTATTTT. This chain uses TRBV7-9 with TRBJ2-3, with D possibly TRBD2 on 6 matching bases. Germline CDR1 reads SEHNR; CDR2 reads FQNEAQ (reference sequence). The CDR3 runs 16 residues. Trimming pared 2 bases from V and 3 bases from J, leaving 15 bases between.